Listed below are T cell receptor beta chains from one sample, sequenced in a study of blood T cell repertoires in COVID-19. Clones were read by immunoSEQ multiplex PCR, and TCRdb kept only the in-frame ones, dropping some. The sample holds roughly 200,000 clones, 65% to 90% seen once. The source material was peripheral blood. Receptor source: a human donor in a cohort sampled during active COVID-19. Each CDR3 is given with its conserved first and last residue. Rows give clone size only sometimes, using once, few, many, or a class for an expanded clone.

clone_size v_call cdr3_aa
NA TRBV7-2 CASSLTGRDTGELFF
NA TRBV24-1 CATSTGSGLGEQYF
NA TRBV7-9 CASSPGTGWPEAFF
NA TRBV7-9 CASSFQQGEQYF
few TRBV19 CASTLQGMGGYTF
NA TRBV6-6 CASTPDWTYEQYF
once TRBV6-2/TRBV6-3 CASRPSGGTLGTQYF
few TRBV18 CASSPTEGQYTGELFF
NA TRBV5-1 CASSLPGGEQFF
NA TRBV6-5 CASSSRTGGARYEQYF
few TRBV7-2 CASSFYGDSGNTIYF
NA TRBV11-2 CASSLAGSSYEQYF
NA TRBV5-6 CASSLGQDRGYF
NA TRBV14 CASSLVRDRVEAFF